This T cell receptor (beta chain) was observed in a study of blood T cell repertoires in COVID-19. The V gene's germline CDR1 is LGHDT and CDR2 YNNKEL (reference sequence). V lost 0 bases, J lost 2 bases, and 5 bases lay in between. The CDR3 length is 14 residues. Here immunoSEQ multiplex PCR was the method, and the copy in TCRdb shows in-frame clones only, minus some. The sample lists approximately 260,000 clones; about four fifths were seen once. This clone showed up just a few times. Two negative PCRs, clearance, or symptom resolution had been documented for recovered Cohort 3 donors. This clonotype was obtained from a man between 50 and 59 years old who had recovered from COVID-19. The sequenced sample was PBMCs or T cells enriched from blood (not recorded which). The chain recombines TRBV3-1 (or the pseudogene TRBV3-2) with TRBJ1-3; D not certain. CDR3 amino acids: CASSQELAGNTIYF. As DNA, the CDR3 is TGTGCCAGCAGCCAAGAACTAGCTGGAAACACCATATATTTT.